Here is one T cell receptor beta chain with its context. The repertoire was sequenced with immunoSEQ multiplex PCR; TCRdb's copy has only in-frame clones and lacks some. The sample records over 65,000 clones, over 85% being singletons. This CDR3 region has 14 residues. Germline-derived CDR1 and CDR2 are SEHNR and FQNEAQ (reference sequence). V lost 3 bases and J lost 8, with 14 bases in between. This entry belongs to a study of identifying expanded T cells in peripheral blood. This chain connects TRBV7-9 to TRBJ2-1, with D perhaps TRBD2 (6 bases). Sequenced input: blood. This receptor was identified in a person aged 18 to 75 in good health. The CDR3 spells CASSFQSWGDEQFF. CDR3 coding DNA: TGTGCCAGCAGCTTTCAGTCGTGGGGGGATGAGCAGTTCTTC.